The following is a TCR beta chain sequence with its context. In each case, RNA was isolated and then reverse transcribed into cDNA as the sequencing template. Generated by immunoSEQ multiplex PCR, the TCRdb table keeps only in-frame clones and is missing some. This sample yields approximately 280,000 clones, of which roughly 50% are seen a single time; about 1.7% belongs to the top ten. The data stem from a study of CD8+ T cells in alopecia areata. Treatment denoted: oral pan-JAK inhibitor, 5-10 mg twice daily. Those with alopecia areata gave lesional scalp punch biopsies and peripheral blood. This specimen consisted of CD4+ T cells sorted from blood, obtained at week 24, from a patient treated with tofacitinib. The receptor comes from a human donor with alopecia areata.

CDR3 sequence (DNA): TGTGCCAGCAGCTTAGACCCCCTTAGGCCCACAGATACGCAGTATTTT. Amino acids: CASSLDPLRPTDTQYF. This chain joins TRBV7-9 and TRBJ2-3; D is unresolved. With 1 base removed from V and 2 bases from J, the gap between germline ends came to 13 bases. The CDR3 covers 16 residues. CDR1 and CDR2 from the germline V gene are SEHNR and FQNEAQ (reference sequence).